This T cell receptor beta chain stems from a study of T cells in Graves' hyperthyroidism and ophthalmopathy (dated by TCRdb to about 2019). Regarding the complete study: Peripheral blood was collected at initial diagnosis, before any treatment. According to the paper, TCR Vbeta CDR3 sequencing was carried out on more than 120 peripheral blood samples, which came from about 45 ophthalmopathy, 75 or so hyperthyroidism and approximately 17 progressor patients. In more than 5 Graves' hyperthyroidism patients, the study also compared T-cell repertoires from thyroid tissue with T-cell repertoires from blood. Prospective prediction of ophthalmopathy was tested in an independent validation cohort consisting of some 19 hyperthyroidism patients and some 15 patients who later progressed to ophthalmopathy. Following sampling, methimazole starting at 30 mg daily was given to hyperthyroidism patients, and high-dose intravenous methylprednisolone was given to ophthalmopathy patients. To identify TCR V-J signatures that set the groups apart, the researchers used a discovery cohort of 95 to 100 patients, made up of roughly 40 with Graves' ophthalmopathy and 57 with stable Graves' hyperthyroidism. For training and testing, the 100 or so patients in the discovery cohort were randomly divided in a 7:3 ratio.

Taken from cysteine to phenylalanine, the CDR3 has 16 residues. Only CDR3 DNA remains: 48 bases, in frame from the first base. CDR1 and CDR2, looked up from the germline V gene, are SGHTS and YDEGEE. The germline V and J ends show losses of 0 bases and 2 bases respectively, and no gene match explains 6 bases of the junction. In the ophthalmopathy patients, disease was moderately to severely active, with a Clinical Activity Score of 3 or more, a NOSPECS grade of 4 or more, and a duration of less than 3 months. The study excluded patients with uncontrolled infections, other autoimmune diseases, pregnancy or lactation. Diagnoses relied on clinical symptoms, serum thyroxine and TRAb, thyroid ultrasound and orbital computed tomography. PBMCs were separated from under 11 ml of fresh peripheral blood using Ficoll-Paque density gradient centrifugation. Total RNA was extracted using Trizol reagent, and RNA quality was assessed on an Agilent 2100 Bioanalyzer.

Concerning this clonotype: The clone's antigen remains unknown. Base qualities are missing; no much larger clone stands one base away.

The TCR beta CDR3 regions were amplified from RNA transcripts. A first-round RT-PCR of the TCR CDR3 used the HTBI primer set with the Qiagen OneStep RT-PCR kit. A second multiplex PCR round built the libraries, followed by size selection and purification. Sequencing of the libraries was done on an Illumina HiSeq2000 using paired-end 100 bp reads. As for how the authors treated the data: SOAPnuke was used to process the raw data, with reads discarded if the reads contained adapters or uncalled bases, had a mean Phred below 15, or lacked an exact constant-primer or identifier match. COPE v1.2.5 was used to merge the high-quality paired reads, and each unique nucleotide sequence was defined as a clonotype. MiTCR v1.1 was used to align the clonotypes against IMGT TRBV, TRBD and TRBJ reference segments. The analysis was restricted to V-J combinations with a frequency above 0.0001, which together covered roughly 99% of the repertoires. The TCS score was defined as F50 (clonal expansion) divided by E x V (chaos), with BLOSUM62-based TCRdist calculated between CDR3 peptides within each V-J. Welch's t-statistics and random forest reduced roughly 540 V-J features to 13, which were used in a naive Bayes classifier (R e1071). Starting from the raw public reads, TCRdb applied fastp trimming at Q25, assembled clones with MiXCR and retained in-frame beta chains. Entries that share a CDR3 protein sequence are merged under the most common genes and DNA. None of the V and J calls come from the authors' own analysis; TCRdb made them. The sample contains 560,000 or so distinct CDR3 sequences, about 20% of them found a single time. The top ten constitute approximately 48% of the sample.

What the authors observed across the whole study: During validation, the model predicted progression to ophthalmopathy a median of about 5.9 months ahead of onset, with just under 71% sensitivity and around 73% specificity. Most expanded thyroid clonotypes (frequency above 0.001) were also detected in blood, suggesting blood repertoires may reflect thyroid immune responses. Ophthalmopathy was separated from stable hyperthyroidism by a 13 V-J signature model, with around 90% sensitivity and about 81% specificity obtained in cross-validation and 80%/75% obtained in testing. No statistical method was used to set the sample size in advance, and investigators knew the group allocation.

The sequenced sample consisted of blood. Here the chain combines TRBV5-8 and TRBJ2-5; 8 nucleotides in the junction match TRBD1. The clonotype originates from a man between 40 and 49 years old with Graves' ophthalmopathy. The DNA sequence is TGTGCCAGCAGCTTGGGGACAGGGACAAATCAAGAGACCCAGTACTTC. This yields the protein CASSLGTGTNQETQYF.